This T cell receptor (beta chain) was recovered during a study of T cells after posttransplantation cyclophosphamide. Points from the study as a whole: Recipient CMV seropositivity and CMV reactivation strongly tracked TRB clonality. Donor CD8+ memory clones often dominated recipient blood repertoires at later times.

Germline assignment: CDR1 MDHEN and CDR2 SYDVKM. Trimming cost V 1 base and J 1 base, with 10 bases left between them. This CDR3 contains 15 residues. TCRdb's copy holds only in-frame clones and misses some; the assay was immunoSEQ multiplex PCR. The sample contains 20,000 to 25,000 clones, 73% of which appear only once. In the case of this clone: What it binds is not known.

The TCR sequence derives from a woman aged 55-69 years in good health, CMV-negative, and a related stem cell transplant donor. The chain couples TRBV28 to TRBJ2-5, with D possibly matching TRBD1 (5 bases). Sequenced material: memory CD4+ T cells sorted from PBMCs. The CDR3 DNA reads TGTGCCAGCAGTTTATCAGGGCCCCCCCAAGAGACCCAGTACTTC. It encodes CASSLSGPPQETQYF.